This note documents a single T cell receptor (beta chain) sequence. The sample belongs to a study of OX40 agonist ivuxolimab in advanced cancers. The overall study: Patients received ivuxolimab, an intravenous treatment, every 2 weeks at 0.01 to 10 mg/kg.

Sequenced by immunoSEQ multiplex PCR; TCRdb stores in-frame clones only, minus some. The table records about 17,000 clones, almost 85% of them present only once. The CDR3 length is 18 residues. V dropped 1 base and J dropped 4; count of bases not matched to a gene: 11. CDR1 MNHEY and CDR2 SMNVEV come from the germline V gene (reference sequence). This clonotype originated in an adult with an advanced solid tumor such as melanoma, head and neck, liver or kidney cancer. Here the sequenced sample was CD4+ or CD8+ T cells sorted from blood, taken in a trial of the OX40 agonist ivuxolimab. The chain links TRBV27 to TRBJ2-1, with TRBD2 matching 9 bases. CDR3 sequence: CASSLWGVAGAAYNEQFF. The CDR3 DNA sequence: TGTGCCAGCAGTTTATGGGGGGTAGCGGGAGCGGCGTACAATGAGCAGTTCTTC.